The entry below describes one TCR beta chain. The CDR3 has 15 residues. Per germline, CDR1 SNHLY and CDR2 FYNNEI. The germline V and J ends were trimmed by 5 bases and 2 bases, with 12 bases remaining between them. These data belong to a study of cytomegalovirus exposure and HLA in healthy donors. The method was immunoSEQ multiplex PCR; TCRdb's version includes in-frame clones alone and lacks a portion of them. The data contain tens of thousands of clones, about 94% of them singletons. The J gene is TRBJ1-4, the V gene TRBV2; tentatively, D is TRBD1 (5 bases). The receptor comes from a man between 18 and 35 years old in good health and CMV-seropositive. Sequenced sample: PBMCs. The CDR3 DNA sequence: TGTGCCAGCAGTCTTCGGGGGAGGACTAATGAAAAACTGTTTTTT. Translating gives CASSLRGRTNEKLFF.